The 32 T cell receptor beta chains below come from one sample, sequenced in a study of T-cell memory formation after mild COVID-19. Each CDR3 protein is one row after TCRdb ran MiXCR on the 5' RACE reads. The sample consists of 40,000 to 60,000 distinct CDR3 sequences, 5.5% to 7.5% of them appearing once. Source material: PBMCs or a T cell subset sorted from them (not recorded which). The receptors stem from a man aged 18 to 30 who had mild COVID-19 (a few samples of this study predate the infection). Cell type and time point are not known.

This clonotype showed up many times. The V call is TRBV7-3, the J call TRBJ2-3; 11 positions agree with TRBD2. CDR3 length: 16 amino acids. Germline-derived CDR1 and CDR2 are SGHTA and FQGTGA. The V and J ends lost 5 bases and 6 bases, in that order; junction bases with no gene match: 10. The CDR3 region has the DNA TGTGCCAGCAGCCCTACGTTACTAGCGGGGGAGGATACGCAGTATTTT. Its protein is CASSPTLLAGEDTQYF. The full variable domain, rest sourced from reference TRBV7-3 and TRBJ2-3, is GAGVSQTPSNKVTEKGKYVELRCDPISGHTALYWYRQSLGQGPEFLIYFQGTGAADDSGLPNDRFFAVRPEGSVSTLKIQRTERGDSAVYLCASSPTLLAGEDTQYFGPGTRLTVL.

V gene TRBV11-2 combines with J gene TRBJ2-3; D remains ambiguous. This CDR3 is 12 amino acids long. Looked up from germline, CDR1 is SGHAT and CDR2 is FQNNGV. V gave up 5 bases and J gave up 4 bases, with 7 bases separating them. The CDR3 nucleotides read TGTGCCAGCAGCCGCCCCGCAGATACGCAGTATTTT. It yields the protein CASSRPADTQYF.

In this sample, this clonotype is medium-sized. V gene TRBV7-2 combines with J gene TRBJ2-3; 14 positions agree with TRBD2. This CDR3 is built from 20 residues. CDR1 is SGHTA, CDR2 FQGNSA, per germline. J gave up 0 bases and V 3 bases, and 11 bases lay outside the gene matches. The CDR3 bases are TGTGCCAGCAGCTTTACCCCCAGGACTAGCGGGGGGCCCAGCACAGATACGCAGTATTTT. Translation gives CASSFTPRTSGGPSTDTQYF.

The rearrangement joins TRBV3-1 to TRBJ2-5; 12 bases are shared with TRBD2. This CDR3 comprises 15 residues. Germline CDR1 LGHDT, CDR2 YNNKEL (reference sequence). The V and J ends lost 3 bases and 5 bases, in that order; junction bases with no gene match: 4. CDR3 in DNA: TGTGCCAGCAGCCATCTAGCGGGGGGGGCGGAGACCCAGTACTTC. It is translated as CASSHLAGGAETQYF.

This clonotype was seen ten or more times. This chain links TRBV12-3 or TRBV12-4 with TRBJ1-1; D possibly corresponds to TRBD1 (5 bases). Trimming left V 5 bases short and J 4 bases short, with 17 bases between. This CDR3 comprises 15 residues. CDR3 amino acids: CASSAQPQGRTEAFF. CDR3 DNA: TGTGCCAGCAGTGCCCAGCCGCAGGGACGCACTGAAGCTTTCTTT.

This chain links TRBV7-9 with TRBJ1-1; unclear D gene. Germline CDR1 is SEHNR and CDR2 is FQNEAQ (reference sequence). The CDR3 is made up of 13 amino acids. The germline V and J ends were trimmed by 5 bases and 5 bases, with 12 bases remaining between them. The CDR3 DNA reads as TGTGCCAGCAGCGATCGGGTAGAAACTGAAGCTTTCTTT. Amino acid sequence: CASSDRVETEAFF. The whole variable domain, remainder taken from reference TRBV7-9 and TRBJ1-1, is DTGVSQNPRHKITKRGQNVTFRCDPISEHNRLYWYRQTLGQGPEFLTYFQNEAQLEKSRLLSDRFSAERPKGSFSTLEIQRTEQGDSAMYLCASSDRVETEAFFGQGTRLTVV.

V is TRBV12-3 or TRBV12-4 and J is TRBJ1-4; weak D call: TRBD1 (5 bases). Trimming removed 3 bases from V and 8 bases from J, with 13 bases in between. CDR3 size: 14 residues. Here the CDR3 reads CASSLGRVREKLFF. The CDR3 bases are TGTGCCAGCAGTTTGGGCAGGGTACGGGAAAAACTGTTTTTT.

This clonotype was seen only a few times. The chain uses TRBV7-9 and TRBJ1-4, with TRBD1 as a possible D gene (5 bases). CDR1 is SEHNR and CDR2 is FQNEAQ in the germline V gene (reference sequence). Trimming removed 5 bases from V and 4 bases from J, with 8 bases in between. The CDR3 extends over 13 amino acids. The CDR3 DNA reads as TGTGCCAGCAGCCTCCAGGGTAATGAAAAACTGTTTTTT. Amino acids: CASSLQGNEKLFF.

This clonotype came up many times. The rearrangement links TRBV27 to TRBJ2-5; TRBD2 matches at 11 bases. The CDR3 is made up of 15 amino acids. Per the germline V gene, CDR1 is MNHEY and CDR2 is SMNVEV (reference sequence). Trimming at V came to 5 bases and at J to 7 bases, leaving 9 bases not matched to a gene. The CDR3 loop is CASSPTSGGGGTQYF. CDR3 bases: TGTGCCAGCAGTCCTACTAGCGGGGGAGGGGGGACCCAGTACTTC.

The chain has TRBV11-2 and TRBJ2-5; tentative D call: TRBD1 (5 bases). Germline loops: CDR1 SGHAT, CDR2 FQNNGV. The CDR3 covers 13 residues. Trimming stripped 6 bases from V and 1 base from J, with 9 bases between. The CDR3 DNA reads as TGTGCCAGCAGTGAACAGGTCCAAGAGACCCAGTACTTC. Translation gives CASSEQVQETQYF.

The chain couples TRBV11-2 to TRBJ1-6; D is uncertain. The CDR3 runs 15 residues. The V end lost 7 bases, the J end lost 10 bases, and 20 bases lay between the germline ends. In germline, CDR1 is SGHAT, CDR2 FQNNGV. CDR3 loop: CASTLRGGDGSPLHF. The CDR3, as DNA: TGTGCCAGCACCCTGCGAGGAGGTGATGGATCACCCCTCCACTTT.

This clonotype came up a few times. V and J are TRBV7-8 and TRBJ1-2; 12 bases map to TRBD1. The trim removed 5 bases at V and 7 bases at J, leaving 8 bases unmatched. Looked up from germline, CDR1 is SGHVS and CDR2 is FQNEAQ. This CDR3 has 15 residues. CDR3 in amino acids: CASSPRDRGLGGYTF. The CDR3 nucleotides read TGTGCCAGCAGCCCGCGGGACAGGGGGCTTGGTGGCTACACCTTC.

This chain joins TRBV9 and TRBJ2-1, with TRBD2 identical over 9 bases. J lost 13 bases, V lost 7 bases, and 12 bases had no gene match. This CDR3 has 13 residues. Germline lookup yields CDR1 SGDLS and CDR2 YYNGEE. The CDR3 region is CASSTSGSASQFF. The CDR3 coding sequence is TGTGCCAGCTCCACTAGCGGGTCCGCTTCACAGTTCTTC.

There are many counts of this clonotype. The V call is TRBV29-1, the J call TRBJ2-1, with D uncertain. Germline assignment: CDR1 SQVTM and CDR2 ANQGSEA. Trimming shortened V by 5 bases and J by 4 bases, and 9 bases separated the two germline ends. This CDR3 contains 12 residues. CDR3 bases: TGCAGCGTTAGGTCCGATTACAATGAGCAGTTCTTC. It yields the protein CSVRSDYNEQFF.

The table lists this clonotype with a count of one. V usage is TRBV18 and J usage is TRBJ2-5; 7 nucleotides agree with TRBD2. The CDR3 runs 15 residues. Germline V CDR1 and CDR2: KGHSH, LQKENI. The ends lost 6 bases at V and 2 bases at J; junction bases unmatched: 9. CDR3 protein: CASSPGLVQQETQYF. CDR3 in DNA: TGTGCCAGCTCCCCAGGACTAGTTCAGCAAGAGACCCAGTACTTC.

This clonotype was found many times. This chain uses TRBV5-5 with TRBJ1-5, with a tentative D call TRBD1 (6 bases). Germline values: CDR1 SGHKS, CDR2 YYEKEE (reference sequence). The CDR3 length is 14 residues. V lost 5 bases, J lost 0 bases, and 9 bases lay in between. The CDR3 is CASSWTDSNQPQHF. The DNA of the CDR3 is TGTGCCAGCAGTTGGACAGATAGCAATCAGCCCCAGCATTTT.

This clonotype was counted many times. The CDR3 reads CASRRSGTLPGTQYF. For the CDR3, the DNA is TGTGCCAGCAGACGTTCCGGGACCCTTCCCGGTACGCAGTATTTT. The chain is built from TRBV5-4 and TRBJ2-3; D is tentatively TRBD1 or TRBD2 (5 bases each). Trimming removed 5 bases at V and 8 bases at J, with 21 bases between. CDR3 size: 15 residues. CDR1 and CDR2 from the germline V gene are SGHNT and YYREEE (reference sequence).

Only a few counts were recorded for this clonotype. V gene TRBV5-5 combines with J gene TRBJ1-4; no definite D call. This CDR3 comprises 16 residues. Germline assignment: CDR1 SGHKS and CDR2 YYEKEE (reference sequence). The V end was cut by 0 bases, the J end by 6 bases, with 15 bases between. DNA for the CDR3: TGTGCCAGCAGCTTGGTAGTGACCAGAGGTGATGAAAAACTGTTTTTT. This encodes CASSLVVTRGDEKLFF.

A few counts support this clonotype. The genes are TRBV4-3 and TRBJ1-4; no clear D. The CDR3 is made up of 15 amino acids. Looked up from germline, CDR1 is LGHNA and CDR2 is YSLEER. V gave up 3 bases and J gave up 7 bases, with 15 bases separating them. The CDR3 sequence is CASSHSESGSEKLFF. CDR3 sequence (DNA): TGCGCCAGCAGCCACTCGGAGTCGGGGAGTGAAAAACTGTTTTTT.

This clonotype was recorded a few times. CDR3 loop: CASSYVGEAFF. The CDR3 DNA sequence: TGTGCCAGCAGTTACGTTGGTGAAGCTTTCTTT. The chain combines TRBV12-3 or TRBV12-4 with TRBJ1-1; no firm D call. Trimming removed 4 bases at V and 7 bases at J, with 7 bases between. The CDR3 is made up of 11 amino acids.

The CDR3 DNA sequence: TGTGCCACCAGTGATTCAATCACAGATACGCAGTATTTT. This gives the protein CATSDSITDTQYF. The chain employs TRBV24-1 and TRBJ2-3; D gene unclear. Germline CDR1 and CDR2: KGHDR and SFDVKD. CDR3 length: 13 amino acids. V lost 2 bases to trimming and J lost 2 bases, with 4 bases between them.

Ten or more counts support this clonotype. V is TRBV4-3 and J is TRBJ2-1; D unresolved. V lost 0 bases and J 0 bases, leaving 9 bases between the germline ends. Germline V gene lookup returns CDR1 LGHNA and CDR2 YSLEER. This CDR3 spans 16 amino acids. The CDR3 reads CASSQDFDRSYNEQFF. CDR3 bases: TGCGCCAGCAGCCAAGATTTTGACCGCTCCTACAATGAGCAGTTCTTC.

Only a few counts were recorded for this clonotype. The rearrangement links TRBV5-1 to TRBJ1-2; D remains unclear. Trimming left V 4 bases short and J 4 bases short, with 17 bases between. The CDR3 runs to 15 residues. Germline CDR1 is SGHRS and CDR2 is YFSETQ. CDR3 bases: TGCGCCAGCAGCCCCAGATCCGCGGTTTCCTATGGCTACACCTTC. Translation: CASSPRSAVSYGYTF. The whole variable domain, remainder taken from reference TRBV5-1 and TRBJ1-2, is KAGVTQTPRYLIKTRGQQVTLSCSPISGHRSVSWYQQTPGQGLQFLFEYFSETQRNKGNFPGRFSGRQFSNSRSEMNVSTLELGDSALYLCASSPRSAVSYGYTFGSGTRLTVV.

The table lists this clonotype with a few counts. The chain links TRBV12-3 or TRBV12-4 to TRBJ2-7; tentative D call: TRBD1 (5 bases). V shed 3 bases and J shed 4 bases, with 13 bases lying between them. The CDR3 covers 14 residues. CDR3 region: CASSFAGPRYEQYF. CDR3 coding DNA: TGTGCCAGCAGTTTCGCAGGGCCTCGTTACGAGCAGTACTTC.

In the case of this clonotype: A single base separates this from a much larger clone, so it may be a read error. The CDR3 DNA sequence: TGTGCCAGCAGCTTACACACAGATACGCAGTATTTT. Protein product: CASSLHTDTQYF. V gene TRBV7-9 combines with J gene TRBJ2-3; no clear D. CDR1 is SEHNR, CDR2 FQNEAQ, per germline (reference sequence). The V and J ends lost 2 bases and 2 bases respectively, with 2 bases between them. This CDR3 region has 12 residues.

This clonotype was detected many times. This chain links TRBV7-6 with TRBJ2-5; D gene ambiguous. Germline-derived CDR1 and CDR2 are SGHVS and FNYEAQ. V was cut by 1 base and J by 7 bases, with 19 bases left in between. This CDR3 has 16 residues. In DNA, the CDR3 is TGTGCCAGCAGCTTAGTGGGTCGGGCGTCCTTCCCGACCCAGTACTTC. This translates into CASSLVGRASFPTQYF.

This clonotype was seen a handful of times. The J gene is TRBJ1-2, the V gene TRBV4-2; possible D gene TRBD1, 6 bases. This CDR3 is 15 amino acids long. Trimming removed 0 bases from V and 7 bases from J, with 15 bases in between. CDR1 LGHNA and CDR2 YNFKEQ come from the germline V gene. This chain's CDR3 is CASSQDWSGAVGYTF. The CDR3 nucleotides read TGTGCCAGCAGCCAAGATTGGTCGGGGGCAGTTGGCTACACCTTC.

This clonotype was seen ten or more times. The chain joins TRBV4-2 to TRBJ2-3; D might be TRBD2 (5 bases). The CDR3 consists of 17 residues. Germline V CDR1 and CDR2: LGHNA, YNFKEQ. V was clipped by 0 bases and J by 1 base, with 14 bases between them. The CDR3 reads CASSQEARGRGTDTQYF. The CDR3 DNA follows: TGTGCCAGCAGCCAAGAGGCCCGCGGGCGGGGCACAGATACGCAGTATTTT.

This chain connects TRBV20-1 to TRBJ1-2, with no clear D. Germline V gene data show CDR1 as DFQATT and CDR2 as SNEGSKA (reference sequence). This CDR3 is 11 amino acids long. V was cut by 3 bases and J by 8 bases, with 10 bases left in between. The CDR3 nucleotides are TGCAGTGCTAGTCGGTGGTCGGGCTACACCTTC. The encoded protein is CSASRWSGYTF.

This clonotype was seen more than once but under ten times. The J gene is TRBJ2-1, the V gene TRBV12-3 or TRBV12-4; 8 nucleotides align to TRBD1. Trimming removed 5 bases from V and 10 bases from J; junction bases left unmatched: 7. This CDR3 region has 13 residues. The CDR3 here is CASSQDRAGEQFF. The CDR3 DNA sequence: TGTGCCAGCAGTCAGGACAGGGCTGGGGAGCAGTTCTTC.

As to this clonotype: Mismatch with germline at one junction end may stem from a read error. The gene calls are TRBV3-1 and TRBJ1-6; no reliable D call. The germline V gene encodes CDR1 LGHDT and CDR2 YNNKEL (reference sequence). CDR3 length equals 14 residues. The CDR3 sequence: CASSLTSSNSPLHF. In DNA form, the CDR3 reads TGTGCCAGCAGCCTTACATCCTCTAATTCACCCCTCCACTTT.

The chain links TRBV11-3 to TRBJ1-1, with a weak D call TRBD1 (6 bases). CDR1 is SGHNT, CDR2 YENEEA, per germline. This CDR3 spans 18 amino acids. V lost 5 bases and J lost 2, with 24 bases in between. CDR3 residues: CASSRPVDRSGTNTEAFF. DNA of the CDR3: TGTGCCAGCAGCCGCCCGGTCGACAGGTCGGGGACTAACACTGAAGCTTTCTTT.